The next 27 T cell receptor beta chains were all read from a single sample in a study of blood T cell repertoires in COVID-19. Profiling relied on immunoSEQ multiplex PCR, and the TCRdb table lists in-frame clones only, not all of them. Among more than 200,000 clones, 80% to 85% were seen once, and the ten largest hold 7% to 10%. Material: peripheral blood. These receptors were taken from a woman aged 80 or over with COVID-19, enrolled during active disease.

This clone was seen more than once but under ten times. The chain employs TRBV4-2 and TRBJ1-2; D remains ambiguous. Germline values: CDR1 LGHNA, CDR2 YNFKEQ. V was trimmed by 4 bases and J by 3 bases, leaving 9 bases between them. This CDR3 is built from 13 residues. CDR3 loop: CASSPRRDYGYTF. In DNA, the CDR3 is TGTGCCAGCAGCCCTCGACGGGACTATGGCTACACCTTC.

The gene calls are TRBV7-3 and TRBJ1-1, with D perhaps matching TRBD1 (5 bases). Trimming took 2 bases from V and 3 from J, leaving 10 bases between them. The germline CDR1 and CDR2 sequences are SGHTA and FQGTGA. The CDR3 has 14 amino acids. As DNA, the CDR3 is TGTGCCAGCAGCTTACTGGGCAGGGACACTGAAGCTTTCTTT. This encodes CASSLLGRDTEAFF.

The rearrangement uses TRBV18 and TRBJ2-7; TRBD2 matches 7 bases. V dropped 6 bases and J dropped 4; count of bases not matched to a gene: 9. This CDR3 spans 14 amino acids. Germline CDR1 is KGHSH and CDR2 is LQKENI. The CDR3 spells CASSPGLAEYEQYF. CDR3 sequence (DNA): TGTGCCAGCTCCCCCGGCCTAGCGGAATACGAGCAGTACTTC.

This clone is termed medium-sized (0.01 to 0.1%). The chain couples TRBV11-3 to TRBJ1-5, with D unclear. Trimming removed 2 bases from V and 6 bases from J, with 5 bases in between. Germline values: CDR1 SGHNT, CDR2 YENEEA. The CDR3 runs to 12 residues. CDR3 nucleotides: TGTGCCAGCAGCTTAAGGAGTCAGCCCCAGCATTTT. The encoded protein is CASSLRSQPQHF.

Notes on this clone: Its ends do not fully match the called genes, so a read error is possible. V usage is TRBV30 and J usage is TRBJ1-1; D ambiguous. The germline CDR1 and CDR2 sequences are GTSNPN and SVGIG (reference sequence). This CDR3 region has 12 residues. CDR3 sequence reads: CAWSVLGRGRNF. For the CDR3, the DNA is TGTGCCTGGAGTGTACTCGGACGGGGAAGGAACTTT.

This clone occurred a few times. The V gene is TRBV6-5, the J gene TRBJ1-5; D not certain. CDR1 MNHEY and CDR2 SVGAGI come from the germline V gene. The V end lost 0 bases, the J end lost 1 base, and 7 bases lay between the germline ends. The CDR3 loop spans 15 amino acids. In DNA, the CDR3 is TGTGCCAGCAGTTACTCAGGGAGGAGCAATCAGCCCCAGCATTTT. This sequence encodes CASSYSGRSNQPQHF.

This clone occurred once. The genes are TRBV6-5 and TRBJ2-1; D possibly corresponds to TRBD1 (5 bases). The CDR3 covers 14 residues. Germline V gene lookup returns CDR1 MNHEY and CDR2 SVGAGI. The germline V and J ends were trimmed by 6 bases and 4 bases, with 13 bases remaining between them. As DNA, the CDR3 is TGTGCCAGCAGAGACATAAGGGGATACAATGAGCAGTTCTTC. It is translated as CASRDIRGYNEQFF.

This clone was seen a single time. The J gene is TRBJ2-7, the V gene TRBV19, with D perhaps TRBD1 (6 bases). CDR1 is LNHDA, CDR2 SQIVND, per germline (reference sequence). This CDR3 has 12 amino acids. V was shortened by 10 bases and J by 3 bases, with 13 bases between the two germline ends. In DNA form, the CDR3 reads TGTGCCACCCGGGACAACCACTACGAGCAGTACTTC. Encoded protein: CATRDNHYEQYF.

The chain links TRBV6-5 to TRBJ1-1, with a weak D call TRBD1 (6 bases). The CDR3 runs 13 residues. V lost 5 bases and J 5 bases, leaving 12 bases between the germline ends. Germline-derived CDR1 and CDR2 are MNHEY and SVGAGI. The CDR3 nucleotides read TGTGCCAGCAGTCGGGGGGCAGGGACTGAAGCTTTCTTT. Protein product: CASSRGAGTEAFF.

This clone showed up just a few times. The rearrangement joins TRBV27 to TRBJ2-3; TRBD1 matches at 8 bases. V was pared by 10 bases and J by 2 bases, with 11 bases of the junction left unmatched. Germline V lookup: CDR1 MNHEY, CDR2 SMNVEV (reference sequence). This CDR3 region has 15 residues. CDR3 amino acids: CATRQGTLHTDTQYF. In DNA form, the CDR3 reads TGTGCCACCCGACAGGGGACGCTCCACACAGATACGCAGTATTTT.

This sequence joins TRBV7-2 and TRBJ1-5; 8 bases agree with TRBD1. The trim removed 4 bases at V and 0 bases at J, leaving 2 bases unmatched. Germline CDR1 reads SGHTA; CDR2 reads FQGNSA. The CDR3 is made up of 15 amino acids. DNA for the CDR3: TGTGCCAGCAGCTGGACAGGGAATAGCAATCAGCCCCAGCATTTT. Translated: CASSWTGNSNQPQHF.

The chain employs TRBV2 and TRBJ1-3; tentative D call: TRBD1 (5 bases). Germline V CDR1 and CDR2: SNHLY, FYNNEI. The length of the CDR3 is 15 residues. V gave up 2 bases and J gave up 4 bases, with 12 bases separating them. The CDR3 sequence is CASSEWGVSGNTIYF. CDR3 nucleotide sequence: TGTGCCAGCAGTGAATGGGGGGTCTCCGGAAACACCATATATTTT.

This chain links TRBV3-1 (or the pseudogene TRBV3-2) with TRBJ1-2, with D possibly being TRBD1 (6 bases). The CDR3 covers 15 residues. Germline-derived CDR1 and CDR2 are LGHDT and YNNKEL (reference sequence). Trimming took 1 base from V and 5 from J, leaving 14 bases between them. CDR3 coding DNA: TGTGCCAGCAGCCAAGCTTCCACAGGGATTTATGGCTACACCTTC. As protein: CASSQASTGIYGYTF.

This chain links TRBV29-1 with TRBJ1-1; D is uncertain. This CDR3 region has 10 residues. The germline CDR1 and CDR2 sequences are SQVTM and ANQGSEA. The V end was cut by 4 bases, the J end by 6 bases, with 6 bases between. As DNA, the CDR3 is TGCAGCGTTGGGGAGCCTGAAGCTTTCTTT. This sequence encodes CSVGEPEAFF. Supplemented by reference TRBV29-1 and TRBJ1-1, the full variable domain reads SAVISQKPSRDICQRGTSLTIQCQVDSQVTMMFWYRQQPGQSLTLIATANQGSEATYESGFVIDKFPISRPNLTFSTLTVSNMSPEDSSIYLCSVGEPEAFFGQGTRLTVV.

The rearrangement joins TRBV6-2 or TRBV6-3 to TRBJ2-7, with D perhaps TRBD2 (6 bases). Germline V gene lookup returns CDR1 MNHEY and CDR2 SVGEGT. This CDR3 comprises 16 residues. V lost 5 bases and J 4 bases, leaving 21 bases between the germline ends. The CDR3 nucleotides read TGTGCCAGCAGTCCAGGAGGGCGGGCAGGGTCGTACGAGCAGTACTTC. Amino acids: CASSPGGRAGSYEQYF.

The chain employs TRBV6-1 and TRBJ2-1; D remains ambiguous. The V end lost 0 bases, the J end lost 4 bases, and 22 bases lay between the germline ends. The germline V gene has CDR1 MNHNS and CDR2 SASEGT. The CDR3 runs 19 residues. As DNA, the CDR3 is TGTGCCAGCAGTGAAGCGCTTGGTGGAATGCACACGGGTTACAATGAGCAGTTCTTC. It codes for CASSEALGGMHTGYNEQFF.

V is TRBV7-2 and J is TRBJ1-5, with D possibly being TRBD1 (6 bases). CDR3 length: 12 residues. The V gene lost 8 bases and the J gene lost 3 bases, with 8 bases spanning the gap. Germline V lookup: CDR1 SGHTA, CDR2 FQGNSA. The CDR3: CASGGFNQPQHF. DNA for the CDR3: TGTGCCAGCGGGGGCTTCAATCAGCCCCAGCATTTT.

V and J are TRBV19 and TRBJ1-2; 7 bases are shared with TRBD1. Looked up from germline, CDR1 is LNHDA and CDR2 is SQIVND (reference sequence). This CDR3 has 14 amino acids. J gave up 7 bases and V 7 bases, and 12 bases lay outside the gene matches. As DNA, the CDR3 is TGTGCCAGTACCGCGGAGGACAGGCTTGGTGGCTACACCTTC. Translation: CASTAEDRLGGYTF.

This chain uses TRBV10-1 with TRBJ2-1; D is uncertain. Trimming removed 4 bases at V and 10 bases at J, with 11 bases between. Germline CDR1 and CDR2: WNHNN and SYGVQD (reference sequence). CDR3 size: 12 residues. The DNA of the CDR3 is TGCGCCAGCAGTGTTAACGAGAGAGAGCAGTTCTTC. It specifies CASSVNEREQFF.

This clone was counted only a few times. The genes are TRBV7-2 and TRBJ1-4; 8 nucleotides agree with TRBD1. This CDR3 has 15 amino acids. The junction had 7 bases not matched to a gene; V was cut back by 2 bases and J by 8 bases. Germline CDR1 and CDR2: SGHTA and FQGNSA. The CDR3 coding sequence is TGTGCCAGCAGCTTAAGGCCAGGGGGCAGAGAAAAACTGTTTTTT. The encoded protein is CASSLRPGGREKLFF.

The chain employs TRBV27 and TRBJ1-3; TRBD1 is a possible D gene (6 bases). V dropped 6 bases and J dropped 2 bases, with 11 bases sitting between them. This CDR3 comprises 14 residues. Germline CDR1 reads MNHEY; CDR2 reads SMNVEV (reference sequence). The CDR3 sequence is CASSRTVAGNTIYF. CDR3 DNA: TGTGCCAGCAGCCGGACAGTCGCTGGAAACACCATATATTTT.

This clone came up a few times. The V and J genes are TRBV5-1 and TRBJ2-5; 10 positions agree with TRBD1. The CDR3 runs to 17 residues. Germline V gives CDR1 SGHRS, CDR2 YFSETQ. Trimming at V came to 7 bases and at J to 5 bases, leaving 17 bases not matched to a gene. The CDR3 nucleotides read TGCGCCAGCCGGAAGGGACAGGGGACGGTAGTAGGGGAGACCCAGTACTTC. This encodes CASRKGQGTVVGETQYF.

This clone showed up just once. CDR3 protein: CASSTSQGDNSPLHF. In DNA form, the CDR3 reads TGTGCCAGCAGCACCTCACAGGGAGATAATTCACCCCTCCACTTT. J is TRBJ1-6 and V is TRBV9, with D perhaps TRBD1 (6 bases). The V gene lost 4 bases and the J gene lost 5 bases, with 13 bases spanning the gap. The length of the CDR3 is 15 residues. Germline CDR1 and CDR2: SGDLS and YYNGEE.

The V gene is TRBV30, the J gene TRBJ1-2; TRBD1 aligns across 8 bases. Germline V gene data show CDR1 as GTSNPN and CDR2 as SVGIG (reference sequence). This CDR3 spans 13 amino acids. Unmatched junction bases numbered 1, after V lost 0 bases and J lost 4 bases. The CDR3 coding sequence is TGTGCCTGGAGTGTTACAGGGGGCTATGGCTACACCTTC. This gives the protein CAWSVTGGYGYTF.

The sample holds a few counts of this clone. V gene TRBV10-3 combines with J gene TRBJ1-5; TRBD1 agrees at 8 bases. This CDR3 is 15 amino acids long. CDR1 and CDR2 (germline): ENHRY, SYGVKD. J gave up 1 base and V 6 bases, and 5 bases lay outside the gene matches. CDR3 residues: CAISLGQASNQPQHF. In DNA form, the CDR3 reads TGTGCCATCAGCCTGGGACAGGCAAGCAATCAGCCCCAGCATTTT.

This chain links TRBV7-9 with TRBJ1-1; TRBD1 aligns across 11 bases. Per the germline V gene, CDR1 is SEHNR and CDR2 is FQNEAQ (reference sequence). This CDR3 is built from 14 residues. Trimming removed 0 bases from V and 9 bases from J; junction bases left unmatched: 3. CDR3 sequence (DNA): TGTGCCAGCAGCTTAGCCGGACAGGGGGCGAAAGCTTTCTTT. Its protein is CASSLAGQGAKAFF.

The chain carries TRBV7-6 and TRBJ1-6; possible D gene TRBD1, 5 bases. Germline assignment: CDR1 SGHVS and CDR2 FNYEAQ. Between the trimmed V and J ends, which lost 5 bases and 11 bases, there was a span of 13 bases. This CDR3 contains 13 residues. This CDR3 reads CASSKLTGAPLHF. The CDR3 nucleotides read TGTGCCAGCAGCAAGCTAACAGGAGCACCCCTCCACTTT.